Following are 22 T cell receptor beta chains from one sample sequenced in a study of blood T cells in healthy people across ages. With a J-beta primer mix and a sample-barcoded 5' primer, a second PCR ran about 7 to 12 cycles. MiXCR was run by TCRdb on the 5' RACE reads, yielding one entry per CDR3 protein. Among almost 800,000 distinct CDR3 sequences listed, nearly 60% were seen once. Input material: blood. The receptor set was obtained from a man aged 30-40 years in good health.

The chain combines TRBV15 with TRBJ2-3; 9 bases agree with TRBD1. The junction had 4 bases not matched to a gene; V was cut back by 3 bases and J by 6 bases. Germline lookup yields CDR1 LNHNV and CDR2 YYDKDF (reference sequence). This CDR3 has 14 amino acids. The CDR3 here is CATSRTGGMDTQYF. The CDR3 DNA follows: TGTGCCACCAGCAGGACAGGGGGGATGGATACGCAGTATTTT.

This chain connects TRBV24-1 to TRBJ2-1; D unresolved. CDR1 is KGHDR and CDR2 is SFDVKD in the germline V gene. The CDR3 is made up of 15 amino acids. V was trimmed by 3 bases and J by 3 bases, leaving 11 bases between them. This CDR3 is CATSDGSADYNEQFF. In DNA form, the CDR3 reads TGTGCCACCAGTGATGGGTCGGCCGACTACAATGAGCAGTTCTTC.

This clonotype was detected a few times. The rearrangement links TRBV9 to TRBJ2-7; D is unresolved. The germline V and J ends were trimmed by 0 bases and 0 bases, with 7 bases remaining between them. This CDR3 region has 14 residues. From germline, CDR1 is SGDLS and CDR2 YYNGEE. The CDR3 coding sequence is TGTGCCAGCAGCGTAGGACGGAACTCCTACGAGCAGTACTTC. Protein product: CASSVGRNSYEQYF.

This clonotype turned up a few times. CDR3 protein: CASSPPPGPLKQETQYF. CDR3 nucleotides: TGTGCCAGCAGCCCTCCCCCGGGGCCGCTAAAGCAAGAGACCCAGTACTTC. The genes are TRBV7-2 and TRBJ2-5, with D perhaps matching TRBD1 or TRBD2 (5 bases each). Deletions cut 5 bases from V and 2 bases from J, with 21 bases between. This CDR3 is built from 17 residues. Germline V lookup: CDR1 SGHTA, CDR2 FQGNSA. The full variable domain, its missing parts supplied by reference TRBV7-2 and TRBJ2-5, is GAGVSQSPSNKVTEKGKDVELRCDPISGHTALYWYRQSLGQGLEFLIYFQGNSAPDKSGLPSDRFSAERTGGSVSTLTIQRTQQEDSAVYLCASSPPPGPLKQETQYFGPGTRLLVL.

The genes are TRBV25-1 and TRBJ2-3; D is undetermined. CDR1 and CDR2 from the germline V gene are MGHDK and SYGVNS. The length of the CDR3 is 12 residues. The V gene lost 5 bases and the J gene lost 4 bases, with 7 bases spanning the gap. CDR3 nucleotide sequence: TGTGCCAGCAGTACCCTTTCAGATACGCAGTATTTT. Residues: CASSTLSDTQYF.

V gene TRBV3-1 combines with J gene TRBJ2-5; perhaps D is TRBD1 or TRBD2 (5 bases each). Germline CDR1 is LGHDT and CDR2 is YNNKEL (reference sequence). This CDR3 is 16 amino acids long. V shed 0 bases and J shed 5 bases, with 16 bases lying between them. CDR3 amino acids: CASSQDKGKGRETQYF. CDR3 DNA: TGTGCCAGCAGCCAAGATAAGGGGAAGGGACGGGAGACCCAGTACTTC.

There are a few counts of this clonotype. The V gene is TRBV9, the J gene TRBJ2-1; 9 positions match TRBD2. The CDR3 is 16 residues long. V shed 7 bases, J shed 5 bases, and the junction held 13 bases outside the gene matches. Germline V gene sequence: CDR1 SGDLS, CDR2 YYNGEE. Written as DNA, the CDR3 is TGTGCCAGCTCCCCTCGGGGTAGCGGGAGCCACAATGAGCAGTTCTTC. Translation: CASSPRGSGSHNEQFF.

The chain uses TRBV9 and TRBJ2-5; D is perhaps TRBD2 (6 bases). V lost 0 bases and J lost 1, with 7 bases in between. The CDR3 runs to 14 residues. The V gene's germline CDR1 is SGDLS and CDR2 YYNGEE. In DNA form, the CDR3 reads TGTGCCAGCAGCGTAGGGGGGGTCCAAGAGACCCAGTACTTC. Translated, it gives CASSVGGVQETQYF.

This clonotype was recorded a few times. CDR3 nucleotides: TGTGCCAGCAGCTTAGTCGGGACAGGCACCATCGCCGAGCAGTACTTC. Translated: CASSLVGTGTIAEQYF. The chain uses TRBV7-6 and TRBJ2-7; 8 nucleotides align to TRBD1. V lost 1 base, J lost 6 bases, and 11 bases stayed unmatched. Germline assignment: CDR1 SGHVS and CDR2 FNYEAQ. The CDR3 is 16 amino acids. Supplemented by reference TRBV7-6 and TRBJ2-7, the full variable domain reads GAGVSQSPRYKVTKRGQDVALRCDPISGHVSLYWYRQALGQGPEFLTYFNYEAQQDKSGLPNDRFSAERPEGSISTLTIQRTEQRDSAMYRCASSLVGTGTIAEQYFGPGTRLTVT.

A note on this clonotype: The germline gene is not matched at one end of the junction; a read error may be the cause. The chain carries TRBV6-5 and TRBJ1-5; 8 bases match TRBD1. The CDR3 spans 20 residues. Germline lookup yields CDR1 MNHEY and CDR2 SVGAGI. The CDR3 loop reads CASGYSSGGVLQISNQPQHF. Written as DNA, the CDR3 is TGTGCCAGCGGTTACTCTTCAGGGGGCGTCCTCCAAATTAGCAATCAGCCCCAGCATTTT.

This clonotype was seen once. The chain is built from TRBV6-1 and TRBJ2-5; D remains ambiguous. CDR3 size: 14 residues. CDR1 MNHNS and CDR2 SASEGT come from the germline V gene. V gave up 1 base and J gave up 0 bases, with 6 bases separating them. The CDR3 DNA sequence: TGTGCCAGCAGTGAAGATGGGCACCAAGAGACCCAGTACTTC. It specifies CASSEDGHQETQYF.

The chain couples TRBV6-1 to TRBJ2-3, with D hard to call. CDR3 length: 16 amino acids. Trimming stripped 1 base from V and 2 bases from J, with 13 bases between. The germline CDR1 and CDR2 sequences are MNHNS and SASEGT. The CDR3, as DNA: TGTGCCAGCAGTGAAGAGGCGGTATGGGACACAGATACGCAGTATTTT. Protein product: CASSEEAVWDTDTQYF.

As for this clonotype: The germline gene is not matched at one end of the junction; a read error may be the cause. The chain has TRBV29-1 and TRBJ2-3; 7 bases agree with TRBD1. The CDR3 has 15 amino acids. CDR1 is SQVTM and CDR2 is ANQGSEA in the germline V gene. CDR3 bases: TGCAGCGTCGAAGATCCCAACCCAACAGGGGCTACGCAGTATTTT. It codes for CSVEDPNPTGATQYF.

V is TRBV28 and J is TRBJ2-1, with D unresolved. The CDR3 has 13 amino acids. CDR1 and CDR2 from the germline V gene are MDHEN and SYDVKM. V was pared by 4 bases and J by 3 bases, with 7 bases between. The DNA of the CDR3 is TGTGCCAGCAGTTGGTATTACTACAATGAGCAGTTCTTC. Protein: CASSWYYYNEQFF.

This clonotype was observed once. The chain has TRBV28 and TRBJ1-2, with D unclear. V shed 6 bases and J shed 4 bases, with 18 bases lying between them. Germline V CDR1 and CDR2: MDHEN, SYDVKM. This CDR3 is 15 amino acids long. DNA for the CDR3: TGTGCCAGCAGCTACCAAGGGAGCCGGGGCTATGGCTACACCTTC. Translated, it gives CASSYQGSRGYGYTF.

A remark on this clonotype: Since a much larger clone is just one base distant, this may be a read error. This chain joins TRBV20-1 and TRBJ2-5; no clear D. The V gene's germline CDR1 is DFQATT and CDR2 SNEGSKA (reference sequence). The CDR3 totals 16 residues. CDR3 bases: TGCGGTGCTAACACCCGAATATCCGGGTTTGGAGAGACCCAGTACTTC. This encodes CGANTRISGFGETQYF.

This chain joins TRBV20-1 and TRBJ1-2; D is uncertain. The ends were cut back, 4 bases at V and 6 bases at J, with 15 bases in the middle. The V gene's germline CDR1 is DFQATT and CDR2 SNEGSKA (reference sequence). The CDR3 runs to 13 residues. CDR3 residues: CSAIVTYEDGYTF. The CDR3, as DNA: TGCAGTGCTATCGTCACTTATGAGGATGGCTACACCTTC.

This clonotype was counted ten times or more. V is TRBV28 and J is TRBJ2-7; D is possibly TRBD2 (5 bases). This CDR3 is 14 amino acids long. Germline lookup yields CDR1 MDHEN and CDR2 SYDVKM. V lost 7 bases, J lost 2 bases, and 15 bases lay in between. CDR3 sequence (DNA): TGTGCCAGCACCACGCGGGCGGTACCCTACGAGCAGTACTTC. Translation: CASTTRAVPYEQYF.

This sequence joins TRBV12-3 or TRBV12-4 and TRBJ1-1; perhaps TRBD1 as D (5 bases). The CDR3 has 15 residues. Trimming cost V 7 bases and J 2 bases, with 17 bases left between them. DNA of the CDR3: TGTGCCAGCACCGATCCCCAGAGGGGTAACACTGAAGCTTTCTTT. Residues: CASTDPQRGNTEAFF.

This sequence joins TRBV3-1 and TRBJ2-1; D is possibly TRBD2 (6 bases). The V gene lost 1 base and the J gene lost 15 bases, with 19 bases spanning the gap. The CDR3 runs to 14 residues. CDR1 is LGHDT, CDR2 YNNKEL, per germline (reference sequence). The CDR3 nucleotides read TGTGCCAGCAGCCAAGTAAGCGGGTCACTAGTGCGGTTCTTC. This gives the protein CASSQVSGSLVRFF.

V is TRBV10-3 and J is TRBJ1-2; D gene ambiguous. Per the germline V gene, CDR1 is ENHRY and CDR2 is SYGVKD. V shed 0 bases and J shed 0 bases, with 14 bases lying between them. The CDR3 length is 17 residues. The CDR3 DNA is TGTGCCATCAGTGAGTCGACGGCCGGAGATTCTAACTATGGCTACACCTTC. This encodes CAISESTAGDSNYGYTF.

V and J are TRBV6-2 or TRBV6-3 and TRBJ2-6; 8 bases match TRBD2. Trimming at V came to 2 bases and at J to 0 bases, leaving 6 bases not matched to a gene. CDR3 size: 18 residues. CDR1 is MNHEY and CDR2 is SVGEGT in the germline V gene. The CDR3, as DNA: TGTGCCAGCAGTTACCGCCGGGGGGGAATCTCTGGGGCCAACGTCCTGACTTTC. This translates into CASSYRRGGISGANVLTF.